This TCR beta chain appears in the sequencing data of a study of blood T cell repertoires in COVID-19. Turning to the study itself: COVID-19 samples, acute and convalescent, were from the United States, Italy and Spain.

Per the study methods: Amplified reference gene primers provided the basis for estimating nucleated cell counts. Profiled with immunoSEQ multiplex PCR; TCRdb holds only in-frame clones, not every one. V and J calls and clone size come straight from that table; D and trimming were deduced from the DNA. Counted here are hundreds of thousands of clones, around four fifths occurring once; the ten biggest clones make up around 18%. V was pared by 1 base and J by 4 bases, with 10 bases between. CDR1 LGHNA and CDR2 YSLEER come from the germline V gene. This CDR3 has 14 residues. V usage is TRBV4-3 and J usage is TRBJ1-2; D is unresolved. This clonotype originated in a woman of 80 years or more with active or convalescent COVID-19. What was sequenced was peripheral blood. DNA of the CDR3: TGCGCCAGCAGCCAAGGAAATCTAGGCTATGGCTACACCTTC. Translated, it gives CASSQGNLGYGYTF.